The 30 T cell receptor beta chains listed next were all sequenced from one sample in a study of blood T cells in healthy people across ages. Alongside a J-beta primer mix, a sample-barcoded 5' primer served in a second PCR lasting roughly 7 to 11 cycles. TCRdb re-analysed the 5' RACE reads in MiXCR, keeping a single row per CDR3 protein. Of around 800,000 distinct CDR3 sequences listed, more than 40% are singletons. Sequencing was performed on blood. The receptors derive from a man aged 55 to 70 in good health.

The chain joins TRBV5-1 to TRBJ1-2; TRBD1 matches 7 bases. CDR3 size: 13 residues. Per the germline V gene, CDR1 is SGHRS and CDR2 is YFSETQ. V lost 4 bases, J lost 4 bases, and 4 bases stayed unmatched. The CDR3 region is CASSGGDSYGYTF. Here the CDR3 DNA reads TGCGCCAGCAGCGGGGGGGACAGCTATGGCTACACCTTC.

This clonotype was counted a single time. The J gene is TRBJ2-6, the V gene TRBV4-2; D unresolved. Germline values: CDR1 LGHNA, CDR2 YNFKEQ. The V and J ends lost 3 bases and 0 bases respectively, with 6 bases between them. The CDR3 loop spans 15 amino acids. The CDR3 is CASSQISSGANVLTF. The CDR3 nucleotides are TGTGCCAGCAGCCAGATAAGCTCTGGGGCCAACGTCCTGACTTTC.

Here the CDR3 reads CASSEYFGGQGALRNQPQHF. The DNA for the CDR3 is TGTGCCAGCAGTGAATATTTCGGGGGACAGGGGGCACTTAGGAATCAGCCCCAGCATTTT. V is TRBV6-1 and J is TRBJ1-5; 12 bases align to TRBD1. V shed 2 bases, J shed 4 bases, and the junction held 15 bases outside the gene matches. Germline lookup yields CDR1 MNHNS and CDR2 SASEGT. The CDR3 spans 20 residues.

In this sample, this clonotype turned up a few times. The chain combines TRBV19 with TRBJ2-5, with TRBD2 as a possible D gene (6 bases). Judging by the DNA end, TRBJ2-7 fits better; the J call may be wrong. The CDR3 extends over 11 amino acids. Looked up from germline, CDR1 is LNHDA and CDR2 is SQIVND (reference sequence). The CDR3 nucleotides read TGTGCCAGTCGGGGGTTCAACGAGCAGTACTTC. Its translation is CASRGFNEQYF.

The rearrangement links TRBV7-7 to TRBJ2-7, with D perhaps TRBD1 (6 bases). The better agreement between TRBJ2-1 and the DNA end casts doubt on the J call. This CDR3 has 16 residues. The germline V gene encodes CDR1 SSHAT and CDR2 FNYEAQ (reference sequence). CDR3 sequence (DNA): TGTGCCAGCAGCCAGTTGGAACAGGGAGTCAACGATGAGCAGTTCTTC. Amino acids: CASSQLEQGVNDEQFF.

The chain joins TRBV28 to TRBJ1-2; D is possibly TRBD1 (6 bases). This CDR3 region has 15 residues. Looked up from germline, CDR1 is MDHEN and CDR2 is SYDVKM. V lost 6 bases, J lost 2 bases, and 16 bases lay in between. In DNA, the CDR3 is TGTGCCAGCAGCTCCACTCCGCAGGGGAACTATGGCTACACCTTC. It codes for CASSSTPQGNYGYTF.

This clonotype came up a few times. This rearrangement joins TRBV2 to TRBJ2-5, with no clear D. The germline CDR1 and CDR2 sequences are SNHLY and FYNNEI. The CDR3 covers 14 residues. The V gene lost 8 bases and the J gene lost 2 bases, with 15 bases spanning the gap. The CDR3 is CASSQLTTQETQYF. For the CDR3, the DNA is TGTGCCAGCTCTCAACTAACTACACAAGAGACCCAGTACTTC.

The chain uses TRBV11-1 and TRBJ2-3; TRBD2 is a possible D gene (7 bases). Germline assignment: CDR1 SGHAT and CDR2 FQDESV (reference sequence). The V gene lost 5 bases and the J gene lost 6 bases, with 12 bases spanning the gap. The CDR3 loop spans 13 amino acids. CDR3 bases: TGTGCCAGCAGCCGGGGGGCCGGGGATACGCAGTATTTT. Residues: CASSRGAGDTQYF. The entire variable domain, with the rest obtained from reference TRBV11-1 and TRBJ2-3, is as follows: EAEVAQSPRYKITEKSQAVAFWCDPISGHATLYWYRQILGQGPELLVQFQDESVVDDSQLPKDRFSAERLKGVDSTLKIQPAELGDSAMYLCASSRGAGDTQYFGPGTRLTVL.

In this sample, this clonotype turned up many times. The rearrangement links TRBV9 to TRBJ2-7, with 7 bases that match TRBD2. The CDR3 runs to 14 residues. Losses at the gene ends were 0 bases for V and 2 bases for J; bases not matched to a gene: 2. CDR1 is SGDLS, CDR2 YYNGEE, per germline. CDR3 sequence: CASSVGGGTYEQYF. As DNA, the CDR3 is TGTGCCAGCAGCGTAGGCGGGGGTACCTACGAGCAGTACTTC.

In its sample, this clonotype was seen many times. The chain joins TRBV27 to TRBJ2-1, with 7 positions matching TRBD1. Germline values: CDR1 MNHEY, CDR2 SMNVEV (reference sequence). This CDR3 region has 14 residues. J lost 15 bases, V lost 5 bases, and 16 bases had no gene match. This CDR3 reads CASSLLPPEGQLFF. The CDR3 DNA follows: TGTGCCAGCAGTCTACTTCCCCCTGAGGGACAGCTGTTCTTC.

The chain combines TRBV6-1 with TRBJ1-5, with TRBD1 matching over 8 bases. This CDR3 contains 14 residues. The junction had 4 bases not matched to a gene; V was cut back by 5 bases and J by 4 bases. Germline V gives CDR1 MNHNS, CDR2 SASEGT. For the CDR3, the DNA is TGTGCCAGCAGTATACAGGGGGTTAATCAGCCCCAGCATTTT. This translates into CASSIQGVNQPQHF.

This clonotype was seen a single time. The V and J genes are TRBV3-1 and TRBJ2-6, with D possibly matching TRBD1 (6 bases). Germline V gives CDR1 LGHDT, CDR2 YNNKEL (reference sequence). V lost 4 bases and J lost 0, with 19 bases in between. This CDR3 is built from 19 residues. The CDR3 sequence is CASSPRVGSDSSGANVLTF. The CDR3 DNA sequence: TGTGCCAGCAGCCCCCGAGTGGGTTCGGACAGCTCTGGGGCCAACGTCCTGACTTTC.

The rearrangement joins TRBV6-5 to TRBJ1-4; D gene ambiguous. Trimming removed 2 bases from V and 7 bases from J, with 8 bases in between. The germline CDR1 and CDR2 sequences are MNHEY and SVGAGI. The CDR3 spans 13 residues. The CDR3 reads CASSYLAGEKLFF. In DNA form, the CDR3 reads TGTGCCAGCAGTTACCTGGCCGGTGAAAAACTGTTTTTT.

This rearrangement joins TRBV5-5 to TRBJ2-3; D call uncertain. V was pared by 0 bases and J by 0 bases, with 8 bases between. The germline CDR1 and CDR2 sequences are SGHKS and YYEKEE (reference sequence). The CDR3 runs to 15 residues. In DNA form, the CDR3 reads TGTGCCAGCAGCTTGGACAGACCTAGCACAGATACGCAGTATTTT. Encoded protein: CASSLDRPSTDTQYF. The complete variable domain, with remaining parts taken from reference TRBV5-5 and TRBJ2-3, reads DAGVTQSPTHLIKTRGQQVTLRCSPISGHKSVSWYQQVLGQGPQFIFQYYEKEERGRGNFPDRFSARQFPNYSSELNVNALLLGDSALYLCASSLDRPSTDTQYFGPGTRLTVL.

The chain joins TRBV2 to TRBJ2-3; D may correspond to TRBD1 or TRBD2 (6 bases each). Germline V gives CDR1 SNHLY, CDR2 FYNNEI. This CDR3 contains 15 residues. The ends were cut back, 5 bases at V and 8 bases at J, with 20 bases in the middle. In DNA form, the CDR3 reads TGTGCCAGCAGTCATAGGGGGGTACGAGCAGCTACGCAGTATTTT. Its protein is CASSHRGVRAATQYF.

The CDR3 spells CASSQERAGPSNQPQHF. CDR3 sequence (DNA): TGCGCCAGCAGCCAAGAAAGGGCAGGGCCGAGCAATCAGCCCCAGCATTTT. This chain joins TRBV4-1 and TRBJ1-5; weak D call: TRBD1 (5 bases). Germline V lookup: CDR1 MGHRA, CDR2 YSYEKL. This CDR3 has 17 amino acids. The V end was cut by 0 bases, the J end by 1 base, with 13 bases between.

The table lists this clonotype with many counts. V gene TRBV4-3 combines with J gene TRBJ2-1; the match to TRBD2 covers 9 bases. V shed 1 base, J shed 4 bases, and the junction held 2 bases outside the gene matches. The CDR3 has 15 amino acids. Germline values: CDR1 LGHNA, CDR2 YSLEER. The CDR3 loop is CASSQARGGYNEQFF. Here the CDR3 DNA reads TGCGCCAGCAGCCAAGCGCGGGGGGGGTACAATGAGCAGTTCTTC.

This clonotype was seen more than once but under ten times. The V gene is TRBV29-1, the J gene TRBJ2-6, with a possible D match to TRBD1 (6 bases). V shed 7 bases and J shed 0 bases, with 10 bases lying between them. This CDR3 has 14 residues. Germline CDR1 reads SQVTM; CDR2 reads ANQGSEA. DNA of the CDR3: TGCAGCGCCTCAGGGGCCTCTGGGGCCAACGTCCTGACTTTC. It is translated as CSASGASGANVLTF.

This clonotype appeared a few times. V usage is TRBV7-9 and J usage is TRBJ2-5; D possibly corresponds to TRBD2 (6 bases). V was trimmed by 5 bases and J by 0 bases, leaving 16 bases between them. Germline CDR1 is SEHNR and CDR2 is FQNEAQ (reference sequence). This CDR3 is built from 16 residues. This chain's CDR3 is CASSPPFPGDQETQYF. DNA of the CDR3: TGTGCCAGCAGCCCACCGTTCCCGGGGGACCAAGAGACCCAGTACTTC.

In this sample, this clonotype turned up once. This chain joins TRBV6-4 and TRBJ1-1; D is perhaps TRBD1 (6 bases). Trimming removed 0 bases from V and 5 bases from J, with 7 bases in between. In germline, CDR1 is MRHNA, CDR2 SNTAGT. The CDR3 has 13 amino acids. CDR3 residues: CASSDSRGTEAFF. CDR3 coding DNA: TGTGCCAGCAGTGACTCTAGGGGGACTGAAGCTTTCTTT.

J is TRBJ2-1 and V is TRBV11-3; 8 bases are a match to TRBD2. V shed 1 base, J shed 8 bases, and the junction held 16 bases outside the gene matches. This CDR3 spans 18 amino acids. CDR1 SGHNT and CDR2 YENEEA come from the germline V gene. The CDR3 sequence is CASSLGISGGEFMDEQFF. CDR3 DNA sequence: TGTGCCAGCAGCTTAGGGATCAGCGGGGGAGAATTCATGGATGAGCAGTTCTTC.

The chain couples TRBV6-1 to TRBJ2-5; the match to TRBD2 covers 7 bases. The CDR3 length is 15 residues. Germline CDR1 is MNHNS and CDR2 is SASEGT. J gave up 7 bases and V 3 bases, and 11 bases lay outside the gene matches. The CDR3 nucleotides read TGTGCCAGCAGTGACCTCAGCGGGGCCCCACGGACCCAGTACTTC. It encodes CASSDLSGAPRTQYF.

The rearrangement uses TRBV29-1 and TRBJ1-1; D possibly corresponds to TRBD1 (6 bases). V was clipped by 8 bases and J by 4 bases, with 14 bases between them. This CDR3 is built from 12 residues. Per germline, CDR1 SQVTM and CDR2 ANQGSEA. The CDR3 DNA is TGCAGCCAATCGGGGGGCGGCACTGAAGCTTTCTTT. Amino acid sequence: CSQSGGGTEAFF.

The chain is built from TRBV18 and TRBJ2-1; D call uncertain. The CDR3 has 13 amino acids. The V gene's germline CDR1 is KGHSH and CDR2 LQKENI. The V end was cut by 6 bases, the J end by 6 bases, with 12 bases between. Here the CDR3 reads CASSQTNTNEQFF. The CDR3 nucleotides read TGTGCCAGCTCCCAAACCAATACCAATGAGCAGTTCTTC.

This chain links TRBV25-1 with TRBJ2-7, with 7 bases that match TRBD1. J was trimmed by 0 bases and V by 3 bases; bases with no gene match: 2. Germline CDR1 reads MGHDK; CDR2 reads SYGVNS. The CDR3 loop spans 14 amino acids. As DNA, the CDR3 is TGTGCCAGCAGTGATAGGGACAGCTCCTACGAGCAGTACTTC. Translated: CASSDRDSSYEQYF.

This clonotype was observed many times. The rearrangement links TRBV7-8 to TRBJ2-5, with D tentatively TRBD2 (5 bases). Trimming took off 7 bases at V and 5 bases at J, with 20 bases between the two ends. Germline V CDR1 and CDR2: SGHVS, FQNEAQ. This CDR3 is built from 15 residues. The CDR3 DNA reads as TGTGCCAGCAACCCCAAGGACGGACTCGGGGAGACCCAGTACTTC. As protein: CASNPKDGLGETQYF.

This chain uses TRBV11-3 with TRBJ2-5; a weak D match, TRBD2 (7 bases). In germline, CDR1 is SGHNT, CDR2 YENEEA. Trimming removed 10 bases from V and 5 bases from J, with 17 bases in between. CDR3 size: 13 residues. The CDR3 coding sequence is TGTGCCAACCTTGGGGGGGCTGGGGAGACCCAGTACTTC. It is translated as CANLGGAGETQYF. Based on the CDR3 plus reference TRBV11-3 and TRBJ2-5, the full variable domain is EAGVVQSPRYKIIEKKQPVAFWCNPISGHNTLYWYLQNLGQGPELLIRYENEEAVDDSQLPKDRFSAERLKGVDSTLKIQPAELGDSAVYLCANLGGAGETQYFGPGTRLLVL.

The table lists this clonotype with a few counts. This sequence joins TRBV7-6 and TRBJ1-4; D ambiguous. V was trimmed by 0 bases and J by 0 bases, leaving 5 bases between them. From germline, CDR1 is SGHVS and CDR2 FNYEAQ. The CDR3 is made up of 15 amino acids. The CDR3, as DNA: TGTGCCAGCAGCTTAGCTTTCGCAACTAATGAAAAACTGTTTTTT. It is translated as CASSLAFATNEKLFF.

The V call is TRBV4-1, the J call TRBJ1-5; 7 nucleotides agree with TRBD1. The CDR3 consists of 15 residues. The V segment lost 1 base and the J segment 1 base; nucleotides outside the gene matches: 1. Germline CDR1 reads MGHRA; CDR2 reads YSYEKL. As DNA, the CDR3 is TGCGCCAGCAGCCAAGGGGGACAGAGCAATCAGCCCCAGCATTTT. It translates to CASSQGGQSNQPQHF.

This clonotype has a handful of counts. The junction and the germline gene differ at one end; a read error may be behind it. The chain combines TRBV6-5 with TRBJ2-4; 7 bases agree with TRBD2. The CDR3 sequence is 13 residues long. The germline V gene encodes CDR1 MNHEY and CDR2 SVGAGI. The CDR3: CACSSVGRDIQYF. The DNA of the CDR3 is TGTGCCTGCAGTTCGGTGGGGAGGGACATTCAGTACTTC.